The 16 T cell receptor beta chains given below trace back to one sample, sequenced in a study of cytomegalovirus exposure and HLA in healthy donors. 60 Vbeta and 13 Jbeta primers were used in PCR. This table comes from immunoSEQ multiplex PCR, and its TCRdb copy is limited to in-frame clones, with some not included. The listing contains 150,000 to 200,000 clones. Sample: PBMCs. The origin of the receptors is a woman between 18 and 29 years old in good health and CMV-seropositive.

The chain recombines TRBV28 with TRBJ1-6; the match to TRBD1 covers 9 bases. V lost 6 bases to trimming and J lost 16 bases; unmatched junction nucleotides: 7. Per germline, CDR1 MDHEN and CDR2 SYDVKM. The CDR3 is 12 amino acids. CDR3 DNA: TGTGCCAGCAGAATGGACAGGGGTAGACTCCACTTT. This translates into CASRMDRGRLHF.

The V gene is TRBV27, the J gene TRBJ1-2; D is ambiguous. The ends were cut back, 3 bases at V and 7 bases at J, with 12 bases in the middle. Germline V lookup: CDR1 MNHEY, CDR2 SMNVEV (reference sequence). This CDR3 is 13 amino acids long. CDR3 region: CASSFSAIRGYTF. The DNA of the CDR3 is TGTGCCAGCAGTTTTTCCGCGATCCGTGGCTACACCTTC.

The rearrangement joins TRBV4-2 to TRBJ1-4; TRBD1 matches at 7 bases. The ends lost 2 bases at V and 4 bases at J; junction bases unmatched: 4. Germline V gene lookup returns CDR1 LGHNA and CDR2 YNFKEQ. The CDR3 spans 15 residues. CDR3 amino acids: CASSQPGQLNEKLFF. CDR3 bases: TGTGCCAGCAGCCAACCGGGACAGCTTAATGAAAAACTGTTTTTT.

The chain combines TRBV5-4 with TRBJ1-4; TRBD1 matches at 8 bases. The length of the CDR3 is 14 residues. V dropped 4 bases and J dropped 8; count of bases not matched to a gene: 7. CDR1 is SGHNT, CDR2 YYREEE, per germline (reference sequence). The DNA for the CDR3 is TGTGCCAGCAGCCTAGACAGGGGAGTCGAAAAACTGTTTTTT. Translating it yields CASSLDRGVEKLFF.

The chain joins TRBV6-1 to TRBJ1-5; D is unclear. The V gene lost 5 bases and the J gene lost 4 bases, with 9 bases spanning the gap. The germline CDR1 and CDR2 sequences are MNHNS and SASEGT. CDR3 size: 13 residues. The CDR3 DNA is TGTGCCAGCAGTATACAGCAGAATCAGCCCCAGCATTTT. Translating it yields CASSIQQNQPQHF.

V gene TRBV7-9 combines with J gene TRBJ2-7; 7 bases match TRBD1. The V gene's germline CDR1 is SEHNR and CDR2 FQNEAQ (reference sequence). The CDR3 runs 15 residues. J was trimmed by 6 bases and V by 3 bases; bases with no gene match: 11. As DNA, the CDR3 is TGTGCCAGCAGCTTGGGACAGACCCACCGGGGCGAGCAGTACTTC. Protein: CASSLGQTHRGEQYF.

The V and J genes are TRBV30 and TRBJ2-1, with D possibly TRBD2 on 6 matching bases. Per the germline V gene, CDR1 is GTSNPN and CDR2 is SVGIG (reference sequence). V was pared by 3 bases and J by 6 bases, with 15 bases between. The CDR3 consists of 14 residues. DNA for the CDR3: TGTGCCTGGAGGGGGGACGGGAGCGGCAATGAGCAGTTCTTC. It specifies CAWRGDGSGNEQFF.

The chain uses TRBV5-6 and TRBJ1-3, with D perhaps matching TRBD1 (6 bases). Deletions cut 2 bases from V and 1 base from J, with 13 bases between. This CDR3 region has 16 residues. The V gene's germline CDR1 is SGHDT and CDR2 YYEEEE. The chain's CDR3 is CASSLGQLFSGNTIYF. Here the CDR3 DNA reads TGTGCCAGCAGCTTAGGACAGCTCTTTTCTGGAAACACCATATATTTT.

With respect to this clone: One end of the junction does not line up with germline, which may come from a read error. This same CDR3 is encoded by further DNA sequences in the sample. In nucleotides, the CDR3 is TGTGCCAGCAGCCTAGCGGGAGGGATCCAAGAGACCCAGTACTTC. Translating gives CASSLAGGIQETQYF. V and J are TRBV7-2 and TRBJ2-5; 12 bases agree with TRBD2. Germline-derived CDR1 and CDR2 are SGHTA and FQGNSA. This CDR3 has 15 amino acids.

This sequence joins TRBV29-1 and TRBJ1-5; 10 bases map to TRBD1. The V and J ends lost 4 bases and 7 bases, in that order; junction bases with no gene match: 7. The CDR3 consists of 14 residues. Germline CDR1 reads SQVTM; CDR2 reads ANQGSEA. The CDR3 DNA reads TGCAGCGTTGCGCCGGGGACAGGGGAACAGCCCCAGCATTTT. This gives the protein CSVAPGTGEQPQHF.

V usage is TRBV20-1 and J usage is TRBJ1-1, with D perhaps matching TRBD1 (5 bases). The CDR3 extends over 11 amino acids. Trimming cost V 5 bases and J 13 bases, with 17 bases left between them. CDR1 and CDR2 (germline): DFQATT, SNEGSKA (reference sequence). The CDR3 nucleotides read TGCAGTGCTGGGGGGTGGGGAACGGGTTTCTTT. Amino acid sequence: CSAGGWGTGFF.

The chain uses TRBV19 and TRBJ1-5, with D tentatively TRBD1 (6 bases). Germline values: CDR1 LNHDA, CDR2 SQIVND (reference sequence). V lost 7 bases and J 0 bases, leaving 13 bases between the germline ends. The CDR3 has 15 amino acids. CDR3: CASNRIQGSNQPQHF. CDR3 bases: TGTGCCAGTAACCGAATACAGGGTAGCAATCAGCCCCAGCATTTT.

The chain uses TRBV13 and TRBJ2-7; the match to TRBD1 covers 7 bases. Trimming at V came to 5 bases and at J to 5 bases, leaving 9 bases not matched to a gene. This CDR3 region has 14 residues. Germline CDR1 reads PRHDT; CDR2 reads FYEKMQ (reference sequence). The CDR3 loop reads CASSRRQGIHEQYF. As DNA, the CDR3 is TGTGCCAGCAGCCGTAGACAGGGAATCCACGAGCAGTACTTC.

The V gene is TRBV30, the J gene TRBJ2-1; 8 positions match TRBD2. The CDR3 totals 14 residues. Unmatched junction bases numbered 8, after V lost 4 bases and J lost 6 bases. Germline-derived CDR1 and CDR2 are GTSNPN and SVGIG (reference sequence). CDR3 sequence reads: CAWTLRGARNEQFF. The CDR3 nucleotides read TGTGCCTGGACTTTGCGGGGGGCCCGCAATGAGCAGTTCTTC.

The CDR3: CASSPTSGTYEQYF. DNA for the CDR3: TGTGCCAGCAGCCCAACTAGCGGGACCTACGAGCAGTACTTC. The chain joins TRBV11-3 to TRBJ2-7, with 10 nucleotides matching TRBD2. The CDR3 is 14 residues long. After removal of 5 bases from V and 2 bases from J, the junction contained 3 bases not matched to a gene. CDR1 and CDR2 from the germline V gene are SGHNT and YENEEA.

The rearrangement joins TRBV2 to TRBJ1-1; D possibly corresponds to TRBD1 (6 bases). The CDR3 length is 13 residues. Trimming left V 4 bases short and J 4 bases short, with 10 bases between. The germline CDR1 and CDR2 sequences are SNHLY and FYNNEI. CDR3 amino acids: CASSATGLTEAFF. CDR3 sequence (DNA): TGTGCCAGCAGTGCGACAGGACTCACTGAAGCTTTCTTT.